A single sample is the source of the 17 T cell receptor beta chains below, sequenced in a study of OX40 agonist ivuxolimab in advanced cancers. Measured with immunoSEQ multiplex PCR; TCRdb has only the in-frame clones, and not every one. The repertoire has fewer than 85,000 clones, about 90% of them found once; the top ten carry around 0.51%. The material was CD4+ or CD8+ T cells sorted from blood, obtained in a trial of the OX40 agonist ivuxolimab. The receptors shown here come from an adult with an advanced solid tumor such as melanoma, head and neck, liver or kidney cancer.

The CDR3 protein is CASSLRYEQYF. The CDR3 coding sequence is TGTGCCAGCAGTTTGAGATACGAGCAGTACTTC. V and J are TRBV2 and TRBJ2-7; D is unclear. Germline V gene sequence: CDR1 SNHLY, CDR2 FYNNEI. This CDR3 is 11 amino acids long. V gave up 5 bases and J gave up 4 bases, with 6 bases separating them.

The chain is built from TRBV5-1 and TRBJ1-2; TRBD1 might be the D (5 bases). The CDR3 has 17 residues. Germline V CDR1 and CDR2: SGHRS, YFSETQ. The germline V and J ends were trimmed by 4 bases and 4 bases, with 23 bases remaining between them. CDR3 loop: CASSGGAGPPQSYGYTF. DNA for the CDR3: TGCGCCAGCAGCGGTGGGGCAGGGCCACCACAGAGCTATGGCTACACCTTC.

CDR3 DNA: TGTGCCAGCAGCTTGGACACGTCTAATGAAAAACTGTTTTTT. It encodes CASSLDTSNEKLFF. This chain links TRBV5-4 with TRBJ1-4, with D hard to call. V was cut by 0 bases and J by 3 bases, with 6 bases left in between. This CDR3 is 14 amino acids long. Germline V gives CDR1 SGHNT, CDR2 YYREEE (reference sequence).

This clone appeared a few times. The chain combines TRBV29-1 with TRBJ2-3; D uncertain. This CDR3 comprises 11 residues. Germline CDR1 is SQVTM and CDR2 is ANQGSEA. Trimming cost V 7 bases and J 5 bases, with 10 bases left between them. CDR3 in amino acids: CSGVWIDTQYF. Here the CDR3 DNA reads TGCAGCGGAGTCTGGATAGATACGCAGTATTTT.

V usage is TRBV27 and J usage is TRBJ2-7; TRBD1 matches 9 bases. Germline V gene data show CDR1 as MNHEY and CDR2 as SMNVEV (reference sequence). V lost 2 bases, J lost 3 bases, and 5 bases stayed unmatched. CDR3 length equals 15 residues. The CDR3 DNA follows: TGTGCCAGCAGTTTAAAGGGACAGGGACTCTACGAGCAGTACTTC. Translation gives CASSLKGQGLYEQYF.

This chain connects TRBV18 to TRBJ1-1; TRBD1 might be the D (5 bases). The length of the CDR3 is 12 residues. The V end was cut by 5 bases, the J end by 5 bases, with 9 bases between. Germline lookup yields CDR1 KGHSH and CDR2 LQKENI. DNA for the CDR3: TGTGCCAGCTCAGTCGCAGGGACTGAAGCTTTCTTT. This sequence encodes CASSVAGTEAFF. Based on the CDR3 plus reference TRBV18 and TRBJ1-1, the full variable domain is NAGVMQNPRHLVRRRGQEARLRCSPMKGHSHVYWYRQLPEEGLKFMVYLQKENIIDESGMPKERFSAEFPKEGPSILRIQQVVRGDSAAYFCASSVAGTEAFFGQGTRLTVV.

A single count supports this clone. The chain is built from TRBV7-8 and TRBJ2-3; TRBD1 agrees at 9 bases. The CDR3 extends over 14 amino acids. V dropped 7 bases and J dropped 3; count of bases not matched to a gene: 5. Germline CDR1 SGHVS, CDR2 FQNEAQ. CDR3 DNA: TGTGCCAGCACCAGGACAGGGGAAACAGATACGCAGTATTTT. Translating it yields CASTRTGETDTQYF.

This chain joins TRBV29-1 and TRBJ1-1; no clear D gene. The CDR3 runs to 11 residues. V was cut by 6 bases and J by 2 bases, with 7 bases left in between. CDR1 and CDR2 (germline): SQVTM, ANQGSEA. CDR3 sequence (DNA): TGCAGCGTAGAGAGAAACACTGAAGCTTTCTTT. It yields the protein CSVERNTEAFF.

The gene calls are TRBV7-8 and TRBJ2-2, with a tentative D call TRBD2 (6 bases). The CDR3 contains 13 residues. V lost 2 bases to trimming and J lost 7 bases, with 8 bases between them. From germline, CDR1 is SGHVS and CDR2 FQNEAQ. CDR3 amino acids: CASSLLASGELFF. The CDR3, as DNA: TGTGCCAGCAGCTTACTAGCGAGCGGGGAGCTGTTTTTT.

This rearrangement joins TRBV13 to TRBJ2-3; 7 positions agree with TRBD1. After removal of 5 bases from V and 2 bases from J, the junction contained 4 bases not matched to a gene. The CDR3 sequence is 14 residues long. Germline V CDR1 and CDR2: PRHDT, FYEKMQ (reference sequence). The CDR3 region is CASSPRGNTDTQYF. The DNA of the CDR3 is TGTGCCAGCAGCCCCAGGGGGAACACAGATACGCAGTATTTT.

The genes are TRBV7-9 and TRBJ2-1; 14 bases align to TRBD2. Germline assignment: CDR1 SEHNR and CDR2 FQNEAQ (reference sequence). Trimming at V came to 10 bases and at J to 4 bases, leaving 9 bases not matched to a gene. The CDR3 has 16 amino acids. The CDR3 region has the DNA TGTGCCACGGGACTAGCGGGAGCCCCTCCTTACAATGAGCAGTTCTTC. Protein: CATGLAGAPPYNEQFF. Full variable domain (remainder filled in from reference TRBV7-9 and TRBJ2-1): DTGVSQNPRHKITKRGQNVTFRCDPISEHNRLYWYRQTLGQGPEFLTYFQNEAQLEKSRLLSDRFSAERPKGSFSTLEIQRTEQGDSAMYLCATGLAGAPPYNEQFFGPGTRLTVL.

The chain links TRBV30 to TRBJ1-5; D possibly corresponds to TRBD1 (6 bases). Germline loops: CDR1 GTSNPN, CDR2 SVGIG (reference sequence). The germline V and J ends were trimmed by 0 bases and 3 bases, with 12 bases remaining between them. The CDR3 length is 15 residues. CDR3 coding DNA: TGTGCCTGGAGTGTAGGGGGGGATCCCAATCAGCCCCAGCATTTT. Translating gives CAWSVGGDPNQPQHF.

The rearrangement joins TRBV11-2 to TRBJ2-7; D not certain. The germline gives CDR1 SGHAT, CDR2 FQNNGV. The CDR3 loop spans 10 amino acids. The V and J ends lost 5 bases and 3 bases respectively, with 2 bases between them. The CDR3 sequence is CASSNYEQYF. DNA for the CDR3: TGTGCCAGCAGCAACTACGAGCAGTACTTC.

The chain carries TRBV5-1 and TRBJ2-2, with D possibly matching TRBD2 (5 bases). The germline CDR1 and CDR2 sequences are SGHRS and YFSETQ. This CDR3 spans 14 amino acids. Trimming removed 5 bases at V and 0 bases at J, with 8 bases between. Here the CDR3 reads CASRRDANTGELFF. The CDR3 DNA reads TGCGCCAGCAGGAGGGATGCGAACACCGGGGAGCTGTTTTTT.

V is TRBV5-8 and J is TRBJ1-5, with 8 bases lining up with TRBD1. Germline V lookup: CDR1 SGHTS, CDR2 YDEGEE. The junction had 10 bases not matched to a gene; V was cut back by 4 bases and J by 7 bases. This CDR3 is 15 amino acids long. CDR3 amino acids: CASSLRTGPRQPQHF. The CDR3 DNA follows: TGTGCCAGCAGCCTTCGGACAGGGCCTCGGCAGCCCCAGCATTTT.

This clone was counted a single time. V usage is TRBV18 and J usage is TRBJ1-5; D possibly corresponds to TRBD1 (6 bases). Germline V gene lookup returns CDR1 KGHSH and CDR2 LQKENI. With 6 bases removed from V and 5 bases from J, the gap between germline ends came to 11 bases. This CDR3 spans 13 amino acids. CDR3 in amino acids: CASSGGPDQPQHF. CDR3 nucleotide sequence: TGTGCCAGCTCCGGGGGGCCGGATCAGCCCCAGCATTTT.

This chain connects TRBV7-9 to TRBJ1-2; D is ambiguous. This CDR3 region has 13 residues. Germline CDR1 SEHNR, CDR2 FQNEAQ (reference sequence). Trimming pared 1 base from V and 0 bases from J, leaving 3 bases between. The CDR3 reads CASSLEANYGYTF. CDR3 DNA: TGTGCCAGCAGCTTAGAGGCTAACTATGGCTACACCTTC. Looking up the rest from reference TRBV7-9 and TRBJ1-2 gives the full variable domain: DTGVSQNPRHKITKRGQNVTFRCDPISEHNRLYWYRQTLGQGPEFLTYFQNEAQLEKSRLLSDRFSAERPKGSFSTLEIQRTEQGDSAMYLCASSLEANYGYTFGSGTRLTVV.